Presented here are 30 T cell receptor beta chains from one specimen sequenced in a study of shared clonotypes between healthy human individuals. Naive CD8 isolation took CD45RO-negative cells positively selected for CCR7 and excluded terminally differentiated effector memory CD45RA+ cells. Generated by immunoSEQ multiplex PCR, the TCRdb table keeps only in-frame clones and is missing some. The sample has some 2.1 million clones; roughly 94% are singletons. The sequenced material came from naive CD8+ T cells sorted from blood. All receptors derive from a man aged 18 to 35 in good health.

This clone was counted only a few times. V and J are TRBV28 and TRBJ1-1; no firm D call. The CDR3 loop spans 12 amino acids. Trimming stripped 7 bases from V and 3 bases from J, with 9 bases between. Germline V gene sequence: CDR1 MDHEN, CDR2 SYDVKM. The CDR3 nucleotides read TGTGCCAGCAAGACCCTCGACACTGAAGCTTTCTTT. This encodes CASKTLDTEAFF.

The V and J genes are TRBV19 and TRBJ2-1; D remains unclear. V gave up 1 base and J gave up 6 bases, with 16 bases separating them. Germline CDR1 and CDR2: LNHDA and SQIVND (reference sequence). CDR3 length: 16 amino acids. For the CDR3, the DNA is TGTGCCAGTAGTATAGGTCCCTATCCCGAGCCCAATGAGCAGTTCTTC. Translated: CASSIGPYPEPNEQFF.

The rearrangement links TRBV23-1 to TRBJ2-2, with TRBD1 matching 8 bases. TRBV23-1 is an open reading frame whose function is uncertain. There are 17 residues in the CDR3. Trimming at V came to 2 bases and at J to 0 bases, leaving 5 bases not matched to a gene. CDR3 in amino acids: CASSQLPRGPNTGELFF. In DNA, the CDR3 is TGCGCCAGCAGTCAACTCCCCAGGGGGCCGAACACCGGGGAGCTGTTTTTT.

Worth noting for this clone: Other DNA sequences in the sample encode the same CDR3. The V gene is TRBV30, the J gene TRBJ2-5; D possibly corresponds to TRBD1 (6 bases). Germline loops: CDR1 GTSNPN, CDR2 SVGIG (reference sequence). The V gene lost 0 bases and the J gene lost 1 base, with 6 bases spanning the gap. This CDR3 region has 13 residues. This chain's CDR3 is CAWSVGGQETQYF. The CDR3 DNA follows: TGTGCCTGGAGTGTAGGGGGCCAAGAGACCCAGTACTTC.

The rearrangement uses TRBV6-1 and TRBJ1-2; 7 bases match TRBD1. This CDR3 is 14 amino acids long. The germline CDR1 and CDR2 sequences are MNHNS and SASEGT. V dropped 7 bases and J dropped 8; count of bases not matched to a gene: 13. The CDR3 sequence is CASNSGQLGGGYTF. The CDR3 DNA follows: TGTGCCAGCAACTCGGGACAGCTTGGGGGAGGCTACACCTTC.

The gene calls are TRBV19 and TRBJ1-6; D ambiguous. V lost 5 bases and J lost 7, with 21 bases in between. The CDR3 is made up of 17 amino acids. Per the germline V gene, CDR1 is LNHDA and CDR2 is SQIVND (reference sequence). The CDR3 nucleotides are TGTGCCAGTAGTTATACCCTGGACTGGGAGACCAATTCACCCCTCCACTTT. This sequence encodes CASSYTLDWETNSPLHF.

The chain recombines TRBV10-3 with TRBJ2-1; no reliable D call. The CDR3 is 12 amino acids. Germline V gives CDR1 ENHRY, CDR2 SYGVKD. V was cut by 5 bases and J by 10 bases, with 12 bases left in between. DNA of the CDR3: TGTGCCATCAGTCCGATACTCGAAGAGCAGTTCTTC. Protein: CAISPILEEQFF.

This rearrangement joins TRBV9 to TRBJ2-5, with D perhaps being TRBD1 or TRBD2 (5 bases each). CDR1 and CDR2 (germline): SGDLS, YYNGEE. Trimming removed 4 bases from V and 4 bases from J, with 14 bases in between. The CDR3 runs 14 residues. CDR3 sequence reads: CASSRSFGGETQYF. The CDR3, as DNA: TGTGCCAGCAGCCGTTCTTTTGGGGGAGAGACCCAGTACTTC.

The chain has TRBV7-9 and TRBJ1-4; 7 bases map to TRBD1. CDR1 is SEHNR, CDR2 FQNEAQ, per germline (reference sequence). With V trimmed by 1 base and J by 5 bases, 4 bases remained unmatched. CDR3 size: 15 residues. The DNA of the CDR3 is TGTGCCAGCAGCTTAGAGGGACAGCAGAATGAAAAACTGTTTTTT. Translating it yields CASSLEGQQNEKLFF.

This clone was seen once. This chain connects TRBV28 to TRBJ2-3; tentative D call: TRBD2 (7 bases). Germline loops: CDR1 MDHEN, CDR2 SYDVKM. V lost 8 bases to trimming and J lost 2 bases, with 17 bases between them. CDR3 length: 15 amino acids. CDR3 nucleotide sequence: TGTGCCAGCGAATTAGGGGGGGCCAACACAGATACGCAGTATTTT. This codes for CASELGGANTDTQYF. Filled out from reference TRBV28 and TRBJ2-3, the complete variable domain reads DVKVTQSSRYLVKRTGEKVFLECVQDMDHENMFWYRQDPGLGLRLIYFSYDVKMKEKGDIPEGYSVSREKKERFSLILESASTNQTSMYLCASELGGANTDTQYFGPGTRLTVL.

The chain has TRBV4-1 and TRBJ1-1; 10 nucleotides line up with TRBD1. The CDR3 covers 16 residues. Germline trimming cut 1 base from V and 2 bases from J; bases unmatched to any gene: 4. Looked up from germline, CDR1 is MGHRA and CDR2 is YSYEKL. CDR3 amino acids: CASSQVRTGGNTEAFF. Written as DNA, the CDR3 is TGCGCCAGCAGCCAAGTGCGGACAGGGGGAAACACTGAAGCTTTCTTT.

This chain links TRBV7-8 with TRBJ2-7, with TRBD1 identical over 8 bases. The CDR3 has 15 amino acids. Germline trimming cut 3 bases from V and 0 bases from J; bases unmatched to any gene: 4. Germline V lookup: CDR1 SGHVS, CDR2 FQNEAQ. The CDR3 region has the DNA TGTGCCAGCAGCTTCAGGGGGCAAGGCTCCTACGAGCAGTACTTC. The encoded protein is CASSFRGQGSYEQYF.

This chain links TRBV6-6 with TRBJ2-5, with D unresolved. CDR1 is MNHNY, CDR2 SVGAGI, per germline (reference sequence). V was trimmed by 5 bases and J by 5 bases, leaving 9 bases between them. CDR3 length: 12 amino acids. The chain's CDR3 is CASSRIRETQYF. The CDR3, as DNA: TGTGCCAGCAGTCGGATTCGGGAGACCCAGTACTTC.

The CDR3 loop reads CASSTTGGMNTEAFF. DNA for the CDR3: TGTGCCAGCAGTACGACAGGGGGCATGAACACTGAAGCTTTCTTT. This chain uses TRBV6-5 with TRBJ1-1; 10 bases align to TRBD1. In germline, CDR1 is MNHEY, CDR2 SVGAGI. CDR3 length equals 15 residues. With 5 bases clipped from V and 0 bases from J, the junction kept 3 bases outside the gene matches.

The J gene is TRBJ1-5, the V gene TRBV28, with D maybe TRBD1 (5 bases). Looked up from germline, CDR1 is MDHEN and CDR2 is SYDVKM. V lost 3 bases and J 7 bases, leaving 13 bases between the germline ends. This CDR3 is 14 amino acids long. CDR3: CASSLLGRAQPQHF. The CDR3 DNA follows: TGTGCCAGCAGTTTGTTGGGCAGGGCCCAGCCCCAGCATTTT.

V and J are TRBV27 and TRBJ1-6; possibly TRBD1 for D (5 bases). The CDR3 runs to 15 residues. Trimming cost V 8 bases and J 10 bases, with 21 bases left between them. From germline, CDR1 is MNHEY and CDR2 SMNVEV (reference sequence). CDR3 in amino acids: CASGDFTRFNSPLHF. The DNA for the CDR3 is TGTGCCAGCGGGGACTTCACACGTTTCAACTCACCCCTCCACTTT.

The chain carries TRBV7-2 and TRBJ2-1, with a weak D call TRBD2 (5 bases). Trimming stripped 5 bases from V and 4 bases from J, with 15 bases between. Germline CDR1 is SGHTA and CDR2 is FQGNSA. This CDR3 is built from 15 residues. The CDR3 DNA is TGTGCCAGCAGCCTAGGTGGCGGGCAATACAATGAGCAGTTCTTC. Encoded protein: CASSLGGGQYNEQFF.

A note on this clone: At the DNA level, this CDR3 is encoded by other sequences in the same sample as well. The gene calls are TRBV7-9 and TRBJ2-1; D might be TRBD1 (6 bases). Germline CDR1 is SEHNR and CDR2 is FQNEAQ (reference sequence). This CDR3 spans 16 amino acids. Trimming left V 1 base short and J 3 bases short, with 13 bases between. As DNA, the CDR3 is TGTGCCAGCAGCTTAGGAGAGGGGGAGAGCTACAATGAGCAGTTCTTC. It specifies CASSLGEGESYNEQFF.

V is TRBV7-9 and J is TRBJ2-7; D is possibly TRBD2 (6 bases). The V end lost 5 bases, the J end lost 5 bases, and 22 bases lay between the germline ends. Germline V lookup: CDR1 SEHNR, CDR2 FQNEAQ (reference sequence). The CDR3 sequence is 16 residues long. The CDR3 reads CASSPPEASVYNEQYF. CDR3 in DNA: TGTGCCAGCAGCCCCCCCGAGGCTAGCGTTTACAACGAGCAGTACTTC.

Note on this clone: Other DNA sequences in this sample translate to the same CDR3. The V and J genes are TRBV27 and TRBJ2-7, with 8 bases identical to TRBD2. CDR1 is MNHEY, CDR2 SMNVEV, per germline (reference sequence). CDR3 length equals 14 residues. With 3 bases clipped from V and 2 bases from J, the junction kept 3 bases outside the gene matches. This CDR3 reads CASSFSGETYEQYF. CDR3 nucleotides: TGTGCCAGCAGTTTTAGCGGGGAAACCTACGAGCAGTACTTC.

This clone was seen a single time. The chain links TRBV5-1 to TRBJ1-2; 7 bases align to TRBD1. This CDR3 comprises 15 residues. Germline CDR1 SGHRS, CDR2 YFSETQ. Losses at the gene ends were 0 bases for V and 6 bases for J; bases not matched to a gene: 8. The CDR3 reads CASSLAGRGSDGYTF. The DNA of the CDR3 is TGCGCCAGCAGCTTGGCCGGCAGGGGGAGTGATGGCTACACCTTC.

This clone occurred once. The chain joins TRBV9 to TRBJ1-4; no clear D. The CDR3 is made up of 16 amino acids. Germline V gene lookup returns CDR1 SGDLS and CDR2 YYNGEE. V was pared by 0 bases and J by 1 base, with 10 bases between. The CDR3 DNA reads as TGTGCCAGCAGCGTAGCGAGAGTTGGAACTAATGAAAAACTGTTTTTT. This gives the protein CASSVARVGTNEKLFF.

The chain employs TRBV27 and TRBJ2-7, with a weak D call TRBD2 (5 bases). CDR3 length equals 13 residues. The germline V gene encodes CDR1 MNHEY and CDR2 SMNVEV (reference sequence). Trimming shortened V by 5 bases and J by 2 bases, and 10 bases separated the two germline ends. The CDR3 is CASSALGAYEQYF. The CDR3 coding sequence is TGTGCCAGCAGTGCGCTCGGGGCCTACGAGCAGTACTTC.

This rearrangement joins TRBV6-6 to TRBJ2-7; D is possibly TRBD1 (5 bases). From germline, CDR1 is MNHNY and CDR2 SVGAGI (reference sequence). CDR3 size: 14 residues. V was shortened by 6 bases and J by 2 bases, with 14 bases between the two germline ends. The CDR3 DNA sequence: TGTGCCAGCAGGACCGACAGCTATCCCTACGAGCAGTACTTC. Its translation: CASRTDSYPYEQYF.

This chain uses TRBV7-9 with TRBJ2-3; 13 nucleotides match TRBD2. J gave up 4 bases and V 3 bases, and 4 bases lay outside the gene matches. The CDR3 is 16 amino acids. Germline V gives CDR1 SEHNR, CDR2 FQNEAQ (reference sequence). The chain's CDR3 is CASSFRTSGSADTQYF. The CDR3, as DNA: TGTGCCAGCAGCTTCAGGACTAGCGGGAGTGCAGATACGCAGTATTTT.

The chain couples TRBV2 to TRBJ2-5; D is perhaps TRBD2 (5 bases). The CDR3 sequence is 14 residues long. With 7 bases removed from V and 3 bases from J, the gap between germline ends came to 15 bases. Germline V gene sequence: CDR1 SNHLY, CDR2 FYNNEI. The CDR3 is CASKGNTGKETQYF. DNA for the CDR3: TGTGCCAGCAAGGGAAATACGGGAAAAGAGACCCAGTACTTC.

The rearrangement links TRBV28 to TRBJ1-2, with no clear D. The V end lost 6 bases, the J end lost 4 bases, and 21 bases lay between the germline ends. The germline gives CDR1 MDHEN, CDR2 SYDVKM. The CDR3 sequence is 16 residues long. The CDR3 nucleotides read TGTGCCAGCAGGGACTCGCGAGGACTCCCTGGCTATGGCTACACCTTC. This encodes CASRDSRGLPGYGYTF.

The V call is TRBV10-3, the J call TRBJ2-7, with D possibly matching TRBD2 (7 bases). In germline, CDR1 is ENHRY, CDR2 SYGVKD. The V end lost 0 bases, the J end lost 4 bases, and 13 bases lay between the germline ends. CDR3 size: 15 residues. The CDR3 is CAISESGGPEYEQYF. CDR3 nucleotide sequence: TGTGCCATCAGTGAGTCGGGGGGGCCGGAGTACGAGCAGTACTTC.

This sequence joins TRBV9 and TRBJ1-5; D perhaps matches TRBD1 (5 bases). V was trimmed by 2 bases and J by 6 bases, leaving 12 bases between them. Germline loops: CDR1 SGDLS, CDR2 YYNGEE. The CDR3 consists of 14 residues. DNA of the CDR3: TGTGCCAGCAGCGTCGGGGGAGGGGTTCAGCCCCAGCATTTT. It is translated as CASSVGGGVQPQHF.

J is TRBJ2-7 and V is TRBV9, with no clear D. Trimming shortened V by 0 bases and J by 0 bases, and 7 bases separated the two germline ends. Germline V gene sequence: CDR1 SGDLS, CDR2 YYNGEE. This CDR3 is built from 14 residues. CDR3: CASSVGHNSYEQYF. The DNA of the CDR3 is TGTGCCAGCAGCGTAGGACATAACTCCTACGAGCAGTACTTC.